This entry lists 17 T cell receptor beta chains sequenced from one sample in a study of beta chain features in type 1 diabetes. Of the isolated RNA, all was reverse transcribed, and so the sequenced material was expressed TCRB transcripts. TCRdb keeps only in-frame clones here, not all; method: immunoSEQ multiplex PCR. The sample holds hundreds of thousands of clones, 10% to 15% seen once. Sequencing was performed on naive CD4+ T cells from blood. The receptor source for this set is a man younger than 30 in good health.

This clone appeared a few times. V is TRBV6-6 and J is TRBJ2-1; D is uncertain. Trimming took off 7 bases at V and 0 bases at J, with 13 bases between the two ends. The CDR3 extends over 15 amino acids. From germline, CDR1 is MNHNY and CDR2 SVGAGI (reference sequence). CDR3 residues: CASNSLGSSYNEQFF. The CDR3 nucleotides read TGTGCCAGCAACTCACTCGGTTCCTCCTACAATGAGCAGTTCTTC.

This clone occurred a few times. The chain carries TRBV5-1 and TRBJ1-3, with D maybe TRBD1 (5 bases). With 2 bases removed from V and 0 bases from J, the gap between germline ends came to 9 bases. The germline V gene encodes CDR1 SGHRS and CDR2 YFSETQ. This CDR3 contains 15 residues. The chain's CDR3 is CASSLDSISGNTIYF. The DNA of the CDR3 is TGCGCCAGCAGCTTAGACAGTATCTCTGGAAACACCATATATTTT.

This clone was counted between two and nine times. V usage is TRBV28 and J usage is TRBJ2-3; the match to TRBD1 covers 8 bases. The CDR3 has 16 amino acids. Unmatched junction bases numbered 11, after V lost 6 bases and J lost 3 bases. The germline gives CDR1 MDHEN, CDR2 SYDVKM. CDR3 region: CASSTWDRTRTDTQYF. Written as DNA, the CDR3 is TGTGCCAGCAGCACCTGGGACAGGACGAGGACAGATACGCAGTATTTT. The full variable domain, with the rest looked up from reference TRBV28 and TRBJ2-3, is DVKVTQSSRYLVKRTGEKVFLECVQDMDHENMFWYRQDPGLGLRLIYFSYDVKMKEKGDIPEGYSVSREKKERFSLILESASTNQTSMYLCASSTWDRTRTDTQYFGPGTRLTVL.

This clone was counted only a few times. The chain has TRBV27 and TRBJ1-4, with 7 positions matching TRBD1. Germline CDR1 reads MNHEY; CDR2 reads SMNVEV (reference sequence). V lost 1 base and J lost 5; bases outside the gene matches: 7. This CDR3 is built from 16 residues. CDR3 amino acids: CASSLFGQEGNEKLFF. The CDR3 nucleotides read TGTGCCAGCAGTTTATTCGGACAGGAGGGGAATGAAAAACTGTTTTTT.

The chain links TRBV2 to TRBJ1-2; a weak D match, TRBD1 (6 bases). V was clipped by 6 bases and J by 2 bases, with 19 bases between them. This CDR3 is built from 16 residues. Germline CDR1 is SNHLY and CDR2 is FYNNEI. The CDR3 reads CASRISQGRTNYGYTF. The CDR3, as DNA: TGTGCCAGCAGGATTTCCCAGGGGCGAACCAACTATGGCTACACCTTC.

This chain uses TRBV28 with TRBJ2-5; maybe TRBD2 (5 bases). Germline-derived CDR1 and CDR2 are MDHEN and SYDVKM. This CDR3 contains 14 residues. Trimming cost V 5 bases and J 4 bases, with 14 bases left between them. CDR3 sequence (DNA): TGTGCCAGCAGTCCCCCCGGGGAGCGAGAGACCCAGTACTTC. It translates to CASSPPGERETQYF.

The chain has TRBV7-2 and TRBJ2-7, with unresolved D. CDR3 length: 15 amino acids. In germline, CDR1 is SGHTA, CDR2 FQGNSA. Trimming pared 5 bases from V and 2 bases from J, leaving 16 bases between. Written as DNA, the CDR3 is TGTGCCAGCAGCCAACCCCCCGCAGGAACCTACGAGCAGTACTTC. Its protein product is CASSQPPAGTYEQYF.

A few counts support this clone. CDR3 residues: CAWSVGRGRGVAEAFF. The CDR3 coding sequence is TGTGCCTGGAGTGTAGGGAGGGGACGGGGGGTCGCTGAAGCTTTCTTT. This chain connects TRBV30 to TRBJ1-1; a weak D match, TRBD1 (5 bases). The V gene's germline CDR1 is GTSNPN and CDR2 SVGIG (reference sequence). This CDR3 has 16 amino acids. The V end lost 0 bases, the J end lost 6 bases, and 20 bases lay between the germline ends.

CDR3 sequence (DNA): TGTGCCAGCAGTTCCGCGTCCCGCGGGGAGACTGAAGCTTTCTTT. Translation: CASSSASRGETEAFF. The chain links TRBV6-5 to TRBJ1-1; D is unclear. The CDR3 has 15 amino acids. Germline CDR1 reads MNHEY; CDR2 reads SVGAGI. Deletions cut 4 bases from V and 5 bases from J, with 17 bases between.

The chain uses TRBV11-2 and TRBJ2-1; weak D call: TRBD2 (6 bases). Trimming pared 3 bases from V and 8 bases from J, leaving 11 bases between. Per the germline V gene, CDR1 is SGHAT and CDR2 is FQNNGV. The CDR3 extends over 13 amino acids. The CDR3 protein is CASSFSGGYEQFF. DNA of the CDR3: TGTGCCAGCAGCTTTAGCGGTGGGTATGAGCAGTTCTTC.

The genes are TRBV7-2 and TRBJ1-5, with 7 positions matching TRBD1. V was clipped by 1 base and J by 8 bases; unmatched bases: 8. Germline V gene data show CDR1 as SGHTA and CDR2 as FQGNSA. The CDR3 sequence is 15 residues long. The CDR3 nucleotides read TGTGCCAGCAGCTTAGGCAGGGAAGGGGGCAAGCCCCAGCATTTT. The encoded protein is CASSLGREGGKPQHF.

This clone has more than one count but fewer than ten. V is TRBV10-3 and J is TRBJ1-5; D not resolved. Trimming removed 1 base at V and 0 bases at J, with 7 bases between. The CDR3 runs to 15 residues. Germline values: CDR1 ENHRY, CDR2 SYGVKD. The CDR3 region is CAISEWSDSNQPQHF. The CDR3 DNA sequence: TGTGCCATCAGTGAGTGGTCAGATAGCAATCAGCCCCAGCATTTT.

Only a few counts were recorded for this clone. The chain employs TRBV29-1 and TRBJ2-7, with TRBD1 identical over 8 bases. Germline V CDR1 and CDR2: SQVTM, ANQGSEA. J was trimmed by 2 bases and V by 4 bases; bases with no gene match: 13. The CDR3 runs 16 residues. The CDR3 region has the DNA TGCAGCGTTGCCGCGATAAGAGGACAGGGCGCCTACGAGCAGTACTTC. The encoded protein is CSVAAIRGQGAYEQYF.

This chain joins TRBV19 and TRBJ1-1; D remains ambiguous. The CDR3 runs to 14 residues. Trimming took 3 bases from V and 0 from J, leaving 8 bases between them. CDR1 LNHDA and CDR2 SQIVND come from the germline V gene (reference sequence). The CDR3 protein is CASSIGRLNTEAFF. As DNA, the CDR3 is TGTGCCAGTAGTATTGGCCGCTTGAACACTGAAGCTTTCTTT.

The chain uses TRBV7-2 and TRBJ1-5; D is ambiguous. The V and J ends lost 0 bases and 3 bases respectively, with 6 bases between them. CDR3 length: 14 amino acids. Germline CDR1 SGHTA, CDR2 FQGNSA. CDR3 residues: CASSLAGNNQPQHF. The CDR3 nucleotides are TGTGCCAGCAGCTTAGCCGGGAACAATCAGCCCCAGCATTTT.

The chain combines TRBV30 with TRBJ1-5, with 8 bases aligning to TRBD1. Germline assignment: CDR1 GTSNPN and CDR2 SVGIG (reference sequence). The CDR3 loop spans 13 amino acids. The trim removed 4 bases at V and 4 bases at J, leaving 3 bases unmatched. CDR3: CAWTGQGNQPQHF. The CDR3 nucleotides read TGTGCCTGGACTGGACAGGGAAATCAGCCCCAGCATTTT.

This clone has a handful of counts. A read error may account for a junction end that differs from germline. V usage is TRBV7-3 and J usage is TRBJ2-1, with 7 bases lining up with TRBD2. The CDR3 runs to 15 residues. Germline values: CDR1 SGHTA, CDR2 FQGTGA. CDR3 coding DNA: TGTGCCAGCAGCCCGATGCCCGGGAGGTACAGTGAGCAGTTCTTC. Its translation is CASSPMPGRYSEQFF.